This entry lists 9 T cell receptor beta chains sequenced from one sample in a study of a mutant IDH1 vaccine in newly diagnosed glioma. Their target antigens are unknown. The protocol was immunoSEQ multiplex PCR, while the TCRdb copy is restricted to in-frame clones and leaves out a portion. The sample shows some 61,000 clones, 84% of them seen only once. Documented time point: week 35, safety follow-up. Vaccine doses each comprised 300 ug of mutant IDH1 20-mer peptide, with topical imiquimod. This specimen was PBMCs, taken from a glioma patient whose treatment included an IDH1 peptide vaccine. These receptors were taken from a man aged 18 to 29 with glioma.

This clone is a singleton in its sample. The chain uses TRBV19 and TRBJ2-2; no firm D call. Trimming removed 7 bases from V and 3 bases from J, with 6 bases in between. The V gene's germline CDR1 is LNHDA and CDR2 SQIVND (reference sequence). This CDR3 spans 12 amino acids. CDR3: CASISHTGELFF. Here the CDR3 DNA reads TGTGCCAGTATTTCGCACACCGGGGAGCTGTTTTTT.

Notes on this clone: An end of the junction does not agree with germline; a read error may underlie this. This chain uses TRBV5-4 with TRBJ2-3; D is possibly TRBD1 (5 bases). Per the germline V gene, CDR1 is SGHNT and CDR2 is YYREEE (reference sequence). The CDR3 is 12 residues long. CDR3 nucleotide sequence: TGTGCCAGCAGGCGTGATACAGGTACGCAGTATTTT. This translates into CASRRDTGTQYF. The whole variable domain, filled in from reference TRBV5-4 and TRBJ2-3, reads ETGVTQSPTHLIKTRGQQVTLRCSSQSGHNTVSWYQQALGQGPQFIFQYYREEENGRGNFPPRFSGLQFPNYSSELNVNALELDDSALYLCASRRDTGTQYFGPGTRLTVL.

The rearrangement uses TRBV6-5 and TRBJ1-2; 7 positions match TRBD1. The CDR3 covers 15 residues. V gave up 3 bases and J gave up 3 bases; unmatched junction bases: 7. From germline, CDR1 is MNHEY and CDR2 SVGAGI. The CDR3, as DNA: TGTGCCAGCAGTTATTACACAGGGGTGGACTATGGCTACACCTTC. Translating it yields CASSYYTGVDYGYTF.

The chain employs TRBV5-6 and TRBJ1-4; no clear D. The germline V gene has CDR1 SGHDT and CDR2 YYEEEE. Trimming took 2 bases from V and 5 from J, leaving 16 bases between them. The CDR3 sequence is 16 residues long. CDR3 sequence: CASSFPGNVLNEKLFF. The CDR3 DNA reads TGTGCCAGCAGCTTTCCCGGCAATGTGTTAAATGAAAAACTGTTTTTT.

The rearrangement uses TRBV19 and TRBJ1-2; TRBD1 agrees at 7 bases. This CDR3 spans 16 amino acids. CDR1 is LNHDA and CDR2 is SQIVND in the germline V gene (reference sequence). Trimming took 4 bases from V and 1 from J; bases not matched to a gene: 9. This CDR3 reads CASSKRDSNFNYGYTF. The CDR3 DNA reads TGTGCCAGTAGTAAGCGGGACAGCAACTTTAACTATGGCTACACCTTC. The complete variable domain, with remaining parts taken from reference TRBV19 and TRBJ1-2, reads DGGITQSPKYLFRKEGQNVTLSCEQNLNHDAMYWYRQDPGQGLRLIYYSQIVNDFQKGDIAEGYSVSREKKESFPLTVTSAQKNPTAFYLCASSKRDSNFNYGYTFGSGTRLTVV.

This clone was seen more than once but under ten times. This rearrangement joins TRBV25-1 to TRBJ2-6; maybe TRBD2 (6 bases). V was shortened by 4 bases and J by 3 bases, with 13 bases between the two germline ends. This CDR3 has 16 amino acids. Germline-derived CDR1 and CDR2 are MGHDK and SYGVNS. CDR3 DNA sequence: TGTGCCAGCAGTGTTCGGGGACTTGGTGGGGCCAACGTCCTGACTTTC. This translates into CASSVRGLGGANVLTF.

The rearrangement links TRBV5-4 to TRBJ2-3, with D perhaps TRBD1 (6 bases). Trimming shortened V by 9 bases and J by 6 bases, and 11 bases separated the two germline ends. The CDR3 runs 11 residues. Per germline, CDR1 SGHNT and CDR2 YYREEE (reference sequence). CDR3 protein: CATGAWDTQYF. The CDR3 coding sequence is TGTGCCACAGGGGCTTGGGATACGCAGTATTTT.

The chain has TRBV11-1 and TRBJ2-2, with 7 positions matching TRBD1. J was trimmed by 3 bases and V by 5 bases; bases with no gene match: 12. Germline CDR1 SGHAT, CDR2 FQDESV (reference sequence). The CDR3 consists of 17 residues. The CDR3 sequence is CASSPSGQAFHTGELFF. DNA of the CDR3: TGTGCCAGCAGCCCATCAGGACAGGCCTTCCACACCGGGGAGCTGTTTTTT. Using reference TRBV11-1 and TRBJ2-2 for the parts outside the CDR3, the full variable domain is EAEVAQSPRYKITEKSQAVAFWCDPISGHATLYWYRQILGQGPELLVQFQDESVVDDSQLPKDRFSAERLKGVDSTLKIQPAELGDSAMYLCASSPSGQAFHTGELFFGEGSRLTVL.

The chain uses TRBV25-1 and TRBJ1-4, with D unclear. The length of the CDR3 is 13 residues. Germline V lookup: CDR1 MGHDK, CDR2 SYGVNS. V lost 2 bases to trimming and J lost 5 bases, with 6 bases between them. DNA of the CDR3: TGTGCCAGCAGTGAAGGACTGAATGAAAAACTGTTTTTT. Protein: CASSEGLNEKLFF.